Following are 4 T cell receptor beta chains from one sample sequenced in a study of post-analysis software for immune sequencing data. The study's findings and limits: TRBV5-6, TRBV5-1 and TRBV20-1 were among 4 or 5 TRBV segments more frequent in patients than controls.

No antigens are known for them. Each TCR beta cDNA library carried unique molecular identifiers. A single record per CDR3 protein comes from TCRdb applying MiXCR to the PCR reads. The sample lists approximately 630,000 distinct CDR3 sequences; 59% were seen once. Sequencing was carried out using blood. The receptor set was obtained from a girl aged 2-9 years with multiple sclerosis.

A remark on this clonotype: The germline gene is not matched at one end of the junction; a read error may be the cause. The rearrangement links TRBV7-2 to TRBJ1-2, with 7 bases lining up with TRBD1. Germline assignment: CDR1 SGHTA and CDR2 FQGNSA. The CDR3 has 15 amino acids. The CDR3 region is CASSLDRALIEGYTF. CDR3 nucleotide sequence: TGTGCCAGCAGTTTAGACAGGGCGTTGATCGAGGGCTACACCTTC.

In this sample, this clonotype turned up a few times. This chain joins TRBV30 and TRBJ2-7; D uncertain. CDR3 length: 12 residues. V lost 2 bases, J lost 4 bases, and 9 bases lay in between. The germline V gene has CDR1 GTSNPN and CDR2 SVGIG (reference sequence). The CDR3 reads CAWSIQFYEQYF. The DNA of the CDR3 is TGTGCCTGGAGTATTCAGTTTTACGAGCAGTACTTC.

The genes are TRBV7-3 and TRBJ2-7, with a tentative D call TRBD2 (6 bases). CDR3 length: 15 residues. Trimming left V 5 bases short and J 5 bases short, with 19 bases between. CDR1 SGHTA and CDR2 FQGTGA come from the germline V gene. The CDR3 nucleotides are TGTGCCAGCAGCCTGGTTCCAGGGAGGTCCCACGAGCAGTACTTC. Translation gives CASSLVPGRSHEQYF.

CDR3 sequence reads: CASSPPGQGANEQYF. As DNA, the CDR3 is TGTGCCAGCTCACCACCCGGACAGGGGGCCAACGAGCAGTACTTC. The chain combines TRBV18 with TRBJ2-7; 11 bases align to TRBD1. V lost 0 bases to trimming and J lost 5 bases; unmatched junction nucleotides: 3. This CDR3 region has 15 residues. Germline V lookup: CDR1 KGHSH, CDR2 LQKENI.